These 4 T cell receptor beta chains were sequenced from one sample in a study of blood T cells in healthy people across ages. Sample-barcoded 5' priming and a J-beta primer mix drove a second PCR of about 6 to 12 cycles. TCRdb called the 5' RACE reads again in MiXCR, with one record for every CDR3 protein. This table has more than 500,000 distinct CDR3 sequences, roughly 28% appearing once. The sample consisted of blood. The receptors come from a woman aged 70 to 79 in good health.

This clonotype appeared many times. This chain links TRBV5-1 with TRBJ2-3; D gene ambiguous. CDR3 length: 13 amino acids. Between the trimmed V and J ends, which lost 0 bases and 0 bases, there was a span of 2 bases. CDR1 and CDR2 from the germline V gene are SGHRS and YFSETQ. CDR3 amino acids: CASSLESTDTQYF. For the CDR3, the DNA is TGCGCCAGCAGCTTGGAAAGCACAGATACGCAGTATTTT.

This chain connects TRBV5-1 to TRBJ1-4; tentative D call: TRBD1 (6 bases). This CDR3 has 14 amino acids. Germline lookup yields CDR1 SGHRS and CDR2 YFSETQ. V was clipped by 2 bases and J by 5 bases, with 10 bases between them. CDR3 sequence: CASSFGQPNEKLFF. CDR3 coding DNA: TGCGCCAGCAGCTTTGGACAGCCGAATGAAAAACTGTTTTTT.

This clonotype has a handful of counts. The chain uses TRBV20-1 and TRBJ2-5; no firm D call. CDR3 size: 17 residues. Trimming stripped 0 bases from V and 5 bases from J, with 22 bases between. Germline V gene data show CDR1 as DFQATT and CDR2 as SNEGSKA (reference sequence). The CDR3 here is CSARDLDGSRALETQYF. The CDR3, as DNA: TGCAGTGCTAGAGATTTAGACGGGTCTAGGGCTTTGGAGACCCAGTACTTC.

V gene TRBV7-2 combines with J gene TRBJ2-5; 8 nucleotides match TRBD1. The CDR3 contains 16 residues. Trimming cost V 5 bases and J 0 bases; bases outside gene matches: 8. Germline CDR1 is SGHTA and CDR2 is FQGNSA. The CDR3 DNA follows: TGTGCCAGCAGCCATTTGCAGGGGGCGTACCAAGAGACCCAGTACTTC. It translates to CASSHLQGAYQETQYF.